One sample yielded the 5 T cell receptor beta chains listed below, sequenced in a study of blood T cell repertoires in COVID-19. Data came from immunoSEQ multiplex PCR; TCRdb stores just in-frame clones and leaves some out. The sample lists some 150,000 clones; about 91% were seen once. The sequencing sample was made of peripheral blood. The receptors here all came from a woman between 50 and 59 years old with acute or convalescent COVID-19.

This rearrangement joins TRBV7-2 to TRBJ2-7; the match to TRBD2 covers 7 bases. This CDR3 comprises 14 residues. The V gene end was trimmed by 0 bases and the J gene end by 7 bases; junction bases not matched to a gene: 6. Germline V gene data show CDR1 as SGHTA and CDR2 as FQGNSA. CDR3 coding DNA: TGTGCCAGCAGCTTAGCGGGGGGGTCAGGAGAGCAGTACTTC. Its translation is CASSLAGGSGEQYF.

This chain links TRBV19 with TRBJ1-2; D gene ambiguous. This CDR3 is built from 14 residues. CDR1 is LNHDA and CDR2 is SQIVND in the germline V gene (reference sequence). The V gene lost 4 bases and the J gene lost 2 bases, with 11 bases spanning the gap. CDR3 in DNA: TGTGCCAGTAGTAGATCGCGGCAGAACTATGGCTACACCTTC. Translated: CASSRSRQNYGYTF.

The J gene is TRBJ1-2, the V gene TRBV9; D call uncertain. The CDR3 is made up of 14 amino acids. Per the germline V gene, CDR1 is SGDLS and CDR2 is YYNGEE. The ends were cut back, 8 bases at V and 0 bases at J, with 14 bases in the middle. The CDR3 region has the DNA TGTGCCAGACCGGGGAGGGAAGCTAACTATGGCTACACCTTC. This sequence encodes CARPGREANYGYTF.

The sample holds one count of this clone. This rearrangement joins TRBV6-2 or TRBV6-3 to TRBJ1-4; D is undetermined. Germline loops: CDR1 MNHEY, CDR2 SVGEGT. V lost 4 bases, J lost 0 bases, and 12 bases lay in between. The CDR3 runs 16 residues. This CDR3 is CASSSNRRATNEKLFF. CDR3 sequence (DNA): TGTGCCAGCAGTTCCAATCGTCGGGCAACTAATGAAAAACTGTTTTTT.

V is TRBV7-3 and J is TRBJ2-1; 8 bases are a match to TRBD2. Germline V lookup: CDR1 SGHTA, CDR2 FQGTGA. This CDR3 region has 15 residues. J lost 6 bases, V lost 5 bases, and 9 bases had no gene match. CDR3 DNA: TGTGCCAGCAGCCTTCTGAGCGGGGGAAGCAATGAGCAGTTCTTC. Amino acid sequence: CASSLLSGGSNEQFF.